Listed here is a single T cell receptor beta chain. V dropped 6 bases and J dropped 4; count of bases not matched to a gene: 22. Germline V CDR1 and CDR2: MNHEY, SMNVEV (reference sequence). The CDR3 consists of 20 residues. The record originates from a study of shared clonotypes between healthy human individuals. Researchers ran the assay at a deep level. The assay was immunoSEQ multiplex PCR, and TCRdb's table has in-frame clones only and misses some. The data show fewer than 1.4 million clones, approximately 78% seen once. CD4+ cells underwent separation, giving CD45RA+ naive and CD45RA-negative memory subsets.

The sample was memory CD4+ T cells from PBMCs. As to subset: CD45RA-negative fraction. The V gene is TRBV27, the J gene TRBJ2-3; 10 bases fit TRBD1. This sequence was found in a man aged 18 to 35 in good health. Some clones in this sample may be carry-over from other donors' samples. The CDR3 sequence is CASRPTQILGTGEKADTQYF. CDR3 coding DNA: TGTGCCAGCAGGCCTACCCAGATACTCGGGACAGGGGAGAAGGCAGATACGCAGTATTTT.